The 23 T cell receptor beta chains presented below share a single source sample, sequenced in a study of control samples from healthy donors and cancer patients. The data were produced by immunoSEQ multiplex PCR, yet TCRdb's version contains in-frame clones alone and is incomplete. The sample carries some 94,000 clones, 85% to 90% recorded once. Specimen: PBMCs. Source of these receptors: a woman between 50 and 59 years old with colorectal cancer.

The chain links TRBV4-3 to TRBJ2-1, with D perhaps assigned TRBD1 or TRBD2 (5 bases each). The CDR3 loop spans 15 amino acids. The V end lost 0 bases, the J end lost 8 bases, and 14 bases lay between the germline ends. Germline V CDR1 and CDR2: LGHNA, YSLEER. CDR3 sequence reads: CASSQDSSRGYEQFF. The CDR3 DNA is TGCGCCAGCAGCCAAGATTCTAGCCGGGGCTATGAGCAGTTCTTC.

The gene calls are TRBV5-4 and TRBJ1-1; 7 bases line up with TRBD1. There are 13 residues in the CDR3. Germline CDR1 and CDR2: SGHNT and YYREEE (reference sequence). The V gene end was trimmed by 4 bases and the J gene end by 8 bases; junction bases not matched to a gene: 8. The DNA of the CDR3 is TGTGCCAGCAGCCCAGACAGGGACAAGGAAGCTTTCTTT. It yields the protein CASSPDRDKEAFF.

The chain recombines TRBV6-1 with TRBJ1-5, with D possibly matching TRBD1 (6 bases). Germline CDR1 and CDR2: MNHNS and SASEGT. The V gene lost 0 bases and the J gene lost 3 bases, with 12 bases spanning the gap. The CDR3 sequence is 16 residues long. The CDR3 DNA reads TGTGCCAGCAGTGAAGCGGCATACAGGGTCAATCAGCCCCAGCATTTT. It codes for CASSEAAYRVNQPQHF.

The DNA for the CDR3 is TGTGCCAGCAGCCAACGACTAGCGGGGGCGAACACCGGGGAGCTGTTTTTT. This encodes CASSQRLAGANTGELFF. This chain connects TRBV3-1 (or the pseudogene TRBV3-2) to TRBJ2-2; 12 bases are a match to TRBD2. Trimming removed 2 bases from V and 0 bases from J; junction bases left unmatched: 1. The CDR3 totals 17 residues. Germline V gene lookup returns CDR1 LGHDT and CDR2 YNNKEL (reference sequence).

This clone was recorded once. The rearrangement links TRBV23-1 to TRBJ1-5, with D unresolved. TRBV23-1 falls under the ORF class, with uncertain function. The CDR3 is made up of 16 amino acids. V lost 0 bases, J lost 0 bases, and 9 bases lay in between. In DNA form, the CDR3 reads TGCGCCAGCAGTCAATCATGGGGAAATAGCAATCAGCCCCAGCATTTT. This translates into CASSQSWGNSNQPQHF.

The rearrangement uses TRBV9 and TRBJ2-3; perhaps TRBD1 as D (6 bases). The CDR3 length is 14 residues. The V gene lost 3 bases and the J gene lost 4 bases, with 12 bases spanning the gap. Germline CDR1 is SGDLS and CDR2 is YYNGEE. In DNA, the CDR3 is TGTGCCAGCAGCGCCCGACAGGCGGCAGATACGCAGTATTTT. It yields the protein CASSARQAADTQYF.

This chain joins TRBV7-8 and TRBJ2-2; no firm D call. CDR3 length: 14 amino acids. Germline V gives CDR1 SGHVS, CDR2 FQNEAQ. The V and J ends lost 0 bases and 0 bases respectively, with 2 bases between them. In nucleotides, the CDR3 is TGTGCCAGCAGCTTAGCCACGAACACCGGGGAGCTGTTTTTT. Encoded protein: CASSLATNTGELFF.

The V call is TRBV24-1, the J call TRBJ2-1; the match to TRBD1 covers 7 bases. Germline CDR1 reads KGHDR; CDR2 reads SFDVKD. The CDR3 has 15 residues. V lost 3 bases, J lost 10 bases, and 11 bases stayed unmatched. The chain's CDR3 is CATSDPEGTGDEQFF. Here the CDR3 DNA reads TGTGCCACCAGTGATCCCGAGGGTACAGGGGACGAGCAGTTCTTC.

V usage is TRBV7-3 and J usage is TRBJ2-1; 8 bases are a match to TRBD1. CDR1 and CDR2 from the germline V gene are SGHTA and FQGTGA. The CDR3 consists of 13 residues. V dropped 5 bases and J dropped 7; count of bases not matched to a gene: 4. The CDR3 reads CASSQTGGNEQFF. CDR3 nucleotide sequence: TGTGCCAGCAGCCAAACAGGGGGGAATGAGCAGTTCTTC.

V is TRBV6-6 and J is TRBJ2-3; 10 bases map to TRBD1. Germline lookup yields CDR1 MNHNY and CDR2 SVGAGI (reference sequence). The CDR3 is 16 amino acids. The junction had 5 bases not matched to a gene; V was cut back by 2 bases and J by 3 bases. The CDR3 DNA reads as TGTGCCAGCAGTTACGGGACAGGGGTCTGGACAGATACGCAGTATTTT. Its translation is CASSYGTGVWTDTQYF.

The gene calls are TRBV6-1 and TRBJ2-5, with D perhaps TRBD1 or TRBD2 (6 bases each). This CDR3 contains 14 residues. Germline CDR1 reads MNHNS; CDR2 reads SASEGT. Trimming cost V 2 bases and J 4 bases, with 11 bases left between them. The DNA of the CDR3 is TGTGCCAGCAGTGAACAGGGGCGGGGAGAGACCCAGTACTTC. Translated, it gives CASSEQGRGETQYF.

The chain combines TRBV6-6 with TRBJ1-1, with 7 bases matching TRBD1. V was clipped by 6 bases and J by 4 bases; unmatched bases: 11. The CDR3 has 15 amino acids. The germline CDR1 and CDR2 sequences are MNHNY and SVGAGI (reference sequence). The DNA of the CDR3 is TGTGCCAGCAGGCCCCTGACAGGGCGGTCCACTGAAGCTTTCTTT. This sequence encodes CASRPLTGRSTEAFF.

The chain carries TRBV19 and TRBJ1-1, with D hard to call. This CDR3 comprises 13 residues. Germline V gene sequence: CDR1 LNHDA, CDR2 SQIVND (reference sequence). V lost 6 bases, J lost 1 base, and 9 bases lay in between. CDR3 sequence: CASRVRTNTEAFF. The DNA for the CDR3 is TGTGCCAGTAGAGTGAGGACGAACACTGAAGCTTTCTTT.

The CDR3 DNA reads TGTGCCAGCAGCCCCCGGGGCCGCACAGATACGCAGTATTTT. Residues: CASSPRGRTDTQYF. The chain joins TRBV3-1 (or the pseudogene TRBV3-2) to TRBJ2-3; D tentatively reads TRBD1 or TRBD2 (5 bases each). The length of the CDR3 is 14 residues. Germline values: CDR1 LGHDT, CDR2 YNNKEL (reference sequence). V was shortened by 4 bases and J by 1 base, with 9 bases between the two germline ends.

This clone was recorded once. V is TRBV3-1 (or the pseudogene TRBV3-2) and J is TRBJ2-1; D may be TRBD1 (5 bases). Deletions cut 6 bases from V and 5 bases from J, with 8 bases between. From germline, CDR1 is LGHDT and CDR2 YNNKEL (reference sequence). The CDR3 extends over 12 amino acids. CDR3 region: CASRNRNNEQFF. CDR3 sequence (DNA): TGTGCCAGCAGAAACAGGAACAATGAGCAGTTCTTC.

The chain employs TRBV6-5 and TRBJ2-5; D could derive from TRBD1 or TRBD2 (6 bases each). CDR1 and CDR2 (germline): MNHEY, SVGAGI. The CDR3 loop spans 15 amino acids. Trimming stripped 6 bases from V and 0 bases from J, with 14 bases between. DNA for the CDR3: TGTGCCAGCAGGTGGGGGGCGGTCTACCAAGAGACCCAGTACTTC. Translating gives CASRWGAVYQETQYF.

As regards this clone: At the DNA level, this CDR3 is encoded by other sequences in the same sample as well. The genes are TRBV20-1 and TRBJ1-2; D is unresolved. Trimming stripped 5 bases from V and 3 bases from J, with 7 bases between. The CDR3 has 11 residues. Germline loops: CDR1 DFQATT, CDR2 SNEGSKA (reference sequence). The CDR3 is CSAWTDYGYTF. The CDR3 nucleotides are TGCAGTGCTTGGACCGACTATGGCTACACCTTC.

The V call is TRBV12-5, the J call TRBJ2-5; 10 bases map to TRBD2. V was pared by 6 bases and J by 1 base, with 11 bases of the junction left unmatched. CDR1 is LGHNT, CDR2 FRNRAP, per germline. The CDR3 totals 17 residues. This chain's CDR3 is CASGYQVLAGIQETQYF. The CDR3 bases are TGTGCTAGTGGCTACCAAGTACTAGCGGGGATCCAAGAGACCCAGTACTTC. The variable domain in full, with the rest retrieved from reference TRBV12-5 and TRBJ2-5, is DARVTQTPRHKVTEMGQEVTMRCQPILGHNTVFWYRQTMMQGLELLAYFRNRAPLDDSGMPKDRFSAEMPDATLATLKIQPSEPRDSAVYFCASGYQVLAGIQETQYFGPGTRLLVL.

The chain recombines TRBV5-1 with TRBJ1-5; D gene uncertain. Between the trimmed V and J ends, which lost 0 bases and 4 bases, there was a span of 8 bases. The CDR3 is 14 residues long. Germline CDR1 is SGHRS and CDR2 is YFSETQ. The DNA for the CDR3 is TGCGCCAGCAGCTTGGATTCGGGGAATCAGCCCCAGCATTTT. Its protein is CASSLDSGNQPQHF. The whole variable domain, remainder taken from reference TRBV5-1 and TRBJ1-5, is KAGVTQTPRYLIKTRGQQVTLSCSPISGHRSVSWYQQTPGQGLQFLFEYFSETQRNKGNFPGRFSGRQFSNSRSEMNVSTLELGDSALYLCASSLDSGNQPQHFGDGTRLSIL.

V usage is TRBV18 and J usage is TRBJ1-1, with D tentatively TRBD1 (5 bases). Trimming stripped 6 bases from V and 4 bases from J, with 12 bases between. The CDR3 covers 13 residues. Germline CDR1 and CDR2: KGHSH and LQKENI. CDR3 region: CASSRSTGTEAFF. The CDR3 DNA follows: TGTGCCAGCTCCCGATCTACAGGCACTGAAGCTTTCTTT. Looking up the rest from reference TRBV18 and TRBJ1-1 gives the full variable domain: NAGVMQNPRHLVRRRGQEARLRCSPMKGHSHVYWYRQLPEEGLKFMVYLQKENIIDESGMPKERFSAEFPKEGPSILRIQQVVRGDSAAYFCASSRSTGTEAFFGQGTRLTVV.

J is TRBJ1-6 and V is TRBV13, with D perhaps TRBD1 (6 bases). The CDR3 spans 15 residues. Trimming shortened V by 5 bases and J by 7 bases, and 15 bases separated the two germline ends. CDR1 is PRHDT and CDR2 is FYEKMQ in the germline V gene (reference sequence). CDR3 in DNA: TGTGCCAGCAGCCCCCCAGGGGTAACAAATTCACCCCTCCACTTT. This sequence encodes CASSPPGVTNSPLHF. The variable domain in full, completed from reference TRBV13 and TRBJ1-6, reads AAGVIQSPRHLIKEKRETATLKCYPIPRHDTVYWYQQGPGQDPQFLISFYEKMQSDKGSIPDRFSAQQFSDYHSELNMSSLELGDSALYFCASSPPGVTNSPLHFGNGTRLTVT.

The gene calls are TRBV3-1 (or the pseudogene TRBV3-2) and TRBJ1-1; 11 nucleotides match TRBD1. The trim removed 1 base at V and 1 base at J, leaving 8 bases unmatched. The CDR3 loop spans 18 amino acids. Per germline, CDR1 LGHDT and CDR2 YNNKEL (reference sequence). CDR3 bases: TGTGCCAGCAGCCAAGGTTTTTGGACAGGGGGCTGGAACACTGAAGCTTTCTTT. Amino acids: CASSQGFWTGGWNTEAFF.

The V gene is TRBV4-1, the J gene TRBJ2-5; no definite D call. The ends were cut back, 4 bases at V and 5 bases at J, with 11 bases in the middle. Germline values: CDR1 MGHRA, CDR2 YSYEKL. The CDR3 length is 13 residues. CDR3 nucleotide sequence: TGCGCCAGCAGCCTCTGGCACGGGGAGACCCAGTACTTC. Residues: CASSLWHGETQYF.